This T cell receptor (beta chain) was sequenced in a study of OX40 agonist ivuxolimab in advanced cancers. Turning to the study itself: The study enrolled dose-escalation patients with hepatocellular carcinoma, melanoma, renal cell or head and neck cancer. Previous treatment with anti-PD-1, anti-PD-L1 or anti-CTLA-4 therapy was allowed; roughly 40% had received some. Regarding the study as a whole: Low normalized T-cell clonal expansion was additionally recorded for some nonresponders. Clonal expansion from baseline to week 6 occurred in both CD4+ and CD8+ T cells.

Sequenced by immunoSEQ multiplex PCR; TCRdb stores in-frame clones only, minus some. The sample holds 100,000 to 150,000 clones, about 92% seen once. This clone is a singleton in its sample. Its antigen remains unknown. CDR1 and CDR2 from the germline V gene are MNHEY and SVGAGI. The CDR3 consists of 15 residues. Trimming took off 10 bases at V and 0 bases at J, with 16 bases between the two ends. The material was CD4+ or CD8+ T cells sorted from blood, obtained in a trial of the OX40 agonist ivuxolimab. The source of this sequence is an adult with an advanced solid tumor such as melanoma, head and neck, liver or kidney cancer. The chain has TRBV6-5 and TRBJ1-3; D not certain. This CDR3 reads CATRKGIFSGNTIYF. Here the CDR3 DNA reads TGTGCCACCCGAAAAGGGATTTTCTCTGGAAACACCATATATTTT.